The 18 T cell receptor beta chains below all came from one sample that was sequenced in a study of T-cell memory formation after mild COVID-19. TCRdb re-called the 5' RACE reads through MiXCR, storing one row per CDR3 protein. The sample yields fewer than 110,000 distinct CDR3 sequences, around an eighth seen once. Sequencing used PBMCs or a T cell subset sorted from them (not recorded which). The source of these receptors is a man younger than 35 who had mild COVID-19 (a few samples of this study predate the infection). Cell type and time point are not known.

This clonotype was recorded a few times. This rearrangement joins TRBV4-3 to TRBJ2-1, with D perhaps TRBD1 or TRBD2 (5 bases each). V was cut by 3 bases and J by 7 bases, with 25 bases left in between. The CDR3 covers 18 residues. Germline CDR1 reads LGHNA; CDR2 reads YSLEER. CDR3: CASSQSPTGTHGWNEQFF. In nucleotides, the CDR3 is TGCGCCAGCAGCCAGTCGCCCACGGGGACCCATGGGTGGAATGAGCAGTTCTTC.

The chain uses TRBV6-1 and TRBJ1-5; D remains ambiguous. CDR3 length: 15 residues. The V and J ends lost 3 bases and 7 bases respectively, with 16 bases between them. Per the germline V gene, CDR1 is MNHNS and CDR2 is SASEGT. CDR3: CASSESFASGQPQHF. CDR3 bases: TGTGCCAGCAGTGAGTCCTTCGCCTCTGGGCAGCCCCAGCATTTT.

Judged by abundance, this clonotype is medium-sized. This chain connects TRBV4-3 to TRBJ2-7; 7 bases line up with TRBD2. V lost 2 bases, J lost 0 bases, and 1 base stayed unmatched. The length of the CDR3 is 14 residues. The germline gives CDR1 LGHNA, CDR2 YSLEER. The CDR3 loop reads CASSQSGVSYEQYF. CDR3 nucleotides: TGCGCCAGCAGCCAAAGCGGGGTCTCCTACGAGCAGTACTTC.

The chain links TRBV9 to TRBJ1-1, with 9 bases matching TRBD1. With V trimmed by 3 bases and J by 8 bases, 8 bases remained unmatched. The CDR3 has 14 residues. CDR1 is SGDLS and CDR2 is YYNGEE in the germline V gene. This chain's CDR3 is CASSADTGGREAFF. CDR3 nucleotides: TGTGCCAGCAGCGCGGATACAGGGGGCAGGGAAGCTTTCTTT. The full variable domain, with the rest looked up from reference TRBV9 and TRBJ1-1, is DSGVTQTPKHLITATGQRVTLRCSPRSGDLSVYWYQQSLDQGLQFLIQYYNGEERAKGNILERFSAQQFPDLHSELNLSSLELGDSALYFCASSADTGGREAFFGQGTRLTVV.

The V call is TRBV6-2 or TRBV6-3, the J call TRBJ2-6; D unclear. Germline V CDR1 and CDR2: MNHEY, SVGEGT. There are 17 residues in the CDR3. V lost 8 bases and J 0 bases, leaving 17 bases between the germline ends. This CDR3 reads CASLSGPFRSGANVLTF. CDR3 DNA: TGTGCCAGCCTTTCAGGACCCTTTCGCTCTGGGGCCAACGTCCTGACTTTC.

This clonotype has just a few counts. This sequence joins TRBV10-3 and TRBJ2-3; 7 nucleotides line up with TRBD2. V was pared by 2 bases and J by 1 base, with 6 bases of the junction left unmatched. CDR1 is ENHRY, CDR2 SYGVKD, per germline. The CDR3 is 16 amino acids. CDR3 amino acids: CAISEKDSGRTDTQYF. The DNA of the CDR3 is TGTGCCATCAGTGAGAAGGATAGCGGGCGCACAGATACGCAGTATTTT.

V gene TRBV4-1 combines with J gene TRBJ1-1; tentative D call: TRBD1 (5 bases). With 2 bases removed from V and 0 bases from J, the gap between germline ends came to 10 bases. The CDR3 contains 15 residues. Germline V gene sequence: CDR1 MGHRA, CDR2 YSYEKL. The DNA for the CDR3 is TGCGCCAGCAGCCAAAGACAGCCCTTGAACACTGAAGCTTTCTTT. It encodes CASSQRQPLNTEAFF.

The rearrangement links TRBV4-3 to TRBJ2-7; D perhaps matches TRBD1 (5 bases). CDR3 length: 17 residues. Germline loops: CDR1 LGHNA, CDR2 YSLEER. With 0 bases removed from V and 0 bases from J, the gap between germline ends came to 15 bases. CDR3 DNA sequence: TGCGCCAGCAGCCAAGATTCAAGCGCTAGGGGCTCCTACGAGCAGTACTTC. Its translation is CASSQDSSARGSYEQYF.

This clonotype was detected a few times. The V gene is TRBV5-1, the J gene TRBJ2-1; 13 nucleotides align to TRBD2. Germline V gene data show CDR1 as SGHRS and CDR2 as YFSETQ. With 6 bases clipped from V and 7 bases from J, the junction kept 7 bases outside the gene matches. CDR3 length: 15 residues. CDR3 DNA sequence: TGCGCCAGCACCACTAGCGGGGGGGCGCGGAATGAGCAGTTCTTC. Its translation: CASTTSGGARNEQFF.

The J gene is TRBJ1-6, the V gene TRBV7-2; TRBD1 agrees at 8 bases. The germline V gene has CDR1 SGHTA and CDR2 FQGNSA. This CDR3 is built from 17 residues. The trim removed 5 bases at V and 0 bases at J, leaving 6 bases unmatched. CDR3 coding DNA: TGTGCCAGCAGCCCGGACAGGGCTAGCTCCTATAATTCACCCCTCCACTTT. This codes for CASSPDRASSYNSPLHF.

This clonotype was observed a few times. Here the CDR3 reads CASSQGLDMNTEAFF. CDR3 sequence (DNA): TGCGCCAGCAGCCAAGGGTTAGACATGAACACTGAAGCTTTCTTT. The rearrangement uses TRBV4-3 and TRBJ1-1; D remains unclear. Germline V gene lookup returns CDR1 LGHNA and CDR2 YSLEER. The CDR3 is made up of 15 amino acids. Deletions cut 1 base from V and 0 bases from J, with 9 bases between.

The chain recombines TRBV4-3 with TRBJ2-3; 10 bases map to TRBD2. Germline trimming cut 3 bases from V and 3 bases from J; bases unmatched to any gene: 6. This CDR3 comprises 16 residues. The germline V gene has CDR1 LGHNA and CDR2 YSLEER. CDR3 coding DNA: TGCGCCAGCAGCCAGGGGTTTAGCGGGGGGACAGATACGCAGTATTTT. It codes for CASSQGFSGGTDTQYF.

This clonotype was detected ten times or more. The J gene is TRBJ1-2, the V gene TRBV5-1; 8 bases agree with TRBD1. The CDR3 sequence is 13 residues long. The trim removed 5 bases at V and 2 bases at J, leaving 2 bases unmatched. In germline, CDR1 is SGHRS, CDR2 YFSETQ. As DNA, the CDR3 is TGCGCCAGCAGGGGACAGGAGAACTATGGCTACACCTTC. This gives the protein CASRGQENYGYTF.

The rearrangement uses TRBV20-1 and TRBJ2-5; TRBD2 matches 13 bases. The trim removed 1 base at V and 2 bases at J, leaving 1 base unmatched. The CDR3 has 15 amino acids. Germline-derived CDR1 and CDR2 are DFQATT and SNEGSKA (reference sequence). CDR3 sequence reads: CSARGLAGGQETQYF. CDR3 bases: TGCAGTGCTAGAGGACTAGCGGGGGGTCAAGAGACCCAGTACTTC.

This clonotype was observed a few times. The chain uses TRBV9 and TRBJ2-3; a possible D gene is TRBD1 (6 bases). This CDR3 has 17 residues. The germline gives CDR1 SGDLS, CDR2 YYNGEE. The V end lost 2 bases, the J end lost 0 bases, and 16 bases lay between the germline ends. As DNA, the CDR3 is TGTGCCAGCAGCGTTCAACACCGGGACAAGAGCACAGATACGCAGTATTTT. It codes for CASSVQHRDKSTDTQYF.

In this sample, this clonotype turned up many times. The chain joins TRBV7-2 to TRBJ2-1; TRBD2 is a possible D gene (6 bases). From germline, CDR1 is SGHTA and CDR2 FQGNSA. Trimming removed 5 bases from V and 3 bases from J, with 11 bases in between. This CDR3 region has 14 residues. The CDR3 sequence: CASSARLVYNEQFF. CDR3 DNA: TGTGCCAGCAGCGCCCGACTAGTCTACAATGAGCAGTTCTTC.

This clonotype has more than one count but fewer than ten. CDR3 protein: CASSLDDGAGNTIYF. As DNA, the CDR3 is TGTGCCAGCAGCTTGGACGATGGCGCTGGAAACACCATATATTTT. The chain employs TRBV5-5 and TRBJ1-3; D remains unclear. This CDR3 has 15 amino acids. V lost 0 bases and J 2 bases, leaving 9 bases between the germline ends. Per germline, CDR1 SGHKS and CDR2 YYEKEE (reference sequence). Together with reference TRBV5-5 and TRBJ1-3, the CDR3 gives the full variable domain: DAGVTQSPTHLIKTRGQQVTLRCSPISGHKSVSWYQQVLGQGPQFIFQYYEKEERGRGNFPDRFSARQFPNYSSELNVNALLLGDSALYLCASSLDDGAGNTIYFGEGSWLTVV.

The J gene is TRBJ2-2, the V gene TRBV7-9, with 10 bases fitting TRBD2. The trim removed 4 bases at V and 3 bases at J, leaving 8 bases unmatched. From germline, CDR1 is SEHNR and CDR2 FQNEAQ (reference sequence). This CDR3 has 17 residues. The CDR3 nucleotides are TGTGCCAGCAGCTCCCCCGGACTAGCGGTAGACACCGGGGAGCTGTTTTTT. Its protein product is CASSSPGLAVDTGELFF.